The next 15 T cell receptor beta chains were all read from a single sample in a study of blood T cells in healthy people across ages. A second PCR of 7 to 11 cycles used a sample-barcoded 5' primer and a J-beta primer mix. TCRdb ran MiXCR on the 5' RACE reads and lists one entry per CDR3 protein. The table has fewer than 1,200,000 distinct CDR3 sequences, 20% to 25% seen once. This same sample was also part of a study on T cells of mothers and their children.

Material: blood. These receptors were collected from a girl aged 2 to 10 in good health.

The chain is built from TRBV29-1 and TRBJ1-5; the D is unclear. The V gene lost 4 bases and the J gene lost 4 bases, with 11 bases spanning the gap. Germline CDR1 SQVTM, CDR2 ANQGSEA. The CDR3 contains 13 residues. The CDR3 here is CSVVKGSNQPQHF. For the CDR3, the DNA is TGCAGCGTTGTTAAGGGATCAAATCAGCCCCAGCATTTT.

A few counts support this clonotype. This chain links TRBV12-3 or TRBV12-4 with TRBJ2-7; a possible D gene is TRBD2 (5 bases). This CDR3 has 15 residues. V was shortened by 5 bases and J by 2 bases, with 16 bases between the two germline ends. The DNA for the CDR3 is TGTGCCAGCAGTAGTAGCGACACCAACACCTACGAGCAGTACTTC. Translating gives CASSSSDTNTYEQYF.

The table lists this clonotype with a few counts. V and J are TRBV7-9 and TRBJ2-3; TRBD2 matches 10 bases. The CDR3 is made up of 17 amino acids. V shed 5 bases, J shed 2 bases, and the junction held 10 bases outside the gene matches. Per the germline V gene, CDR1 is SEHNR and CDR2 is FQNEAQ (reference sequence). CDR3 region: CASSLTVAGGPTDTQYF. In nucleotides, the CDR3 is TGTGCCAGCAGCCTAACCGTAGCGGGAGGCCCCACAGATACGCAGTATTTT.

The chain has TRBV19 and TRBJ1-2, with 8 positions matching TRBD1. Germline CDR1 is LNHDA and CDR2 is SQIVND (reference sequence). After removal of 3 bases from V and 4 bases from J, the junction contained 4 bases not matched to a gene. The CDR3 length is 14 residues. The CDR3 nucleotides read TGTGCCAGTAGTATTGAGCAGGGGGCCTATGGCTACACCTTC. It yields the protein CASSIEQGAYGYTF. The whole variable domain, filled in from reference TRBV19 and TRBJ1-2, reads DGGITQSPKYLFRKEGQNVTLSCEQNLNHDAMYWYRQDPGQGLRLIYYSQIVNDFQKGDIAEGYSVSREKKESFPLTVTSAQKNPTAFYLCASSIEQGAYGYTFGSGTRLTVV.

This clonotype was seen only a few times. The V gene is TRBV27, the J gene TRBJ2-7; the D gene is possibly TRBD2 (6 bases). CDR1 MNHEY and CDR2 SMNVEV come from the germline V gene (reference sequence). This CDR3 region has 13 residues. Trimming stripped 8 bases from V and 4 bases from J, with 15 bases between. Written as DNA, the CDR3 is TGTGCCAGCTCACGGACGGGGGAGTACGAGCAGTACTTC. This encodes CASSRTGEYEQYF.

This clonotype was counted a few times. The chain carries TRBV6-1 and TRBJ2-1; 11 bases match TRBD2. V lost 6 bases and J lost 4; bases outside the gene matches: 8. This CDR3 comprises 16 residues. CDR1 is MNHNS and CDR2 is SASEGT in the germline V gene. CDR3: CASSLTGLAVYNEQFF. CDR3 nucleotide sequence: TGTGCCAGCAGCTTGACGGGACTAGCGGTTTACAATGAGCAGTTCTTC.

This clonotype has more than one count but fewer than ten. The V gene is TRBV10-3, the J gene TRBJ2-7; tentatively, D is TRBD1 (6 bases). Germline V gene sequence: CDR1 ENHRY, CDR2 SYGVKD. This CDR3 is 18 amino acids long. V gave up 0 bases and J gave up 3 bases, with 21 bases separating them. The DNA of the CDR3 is TGTGCCATCAGTGAGTCGAATCGTAAGCAGGCAGGGGACTACGAGCAGTACTTC. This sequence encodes CAISESNRKQAGDYEQYF.

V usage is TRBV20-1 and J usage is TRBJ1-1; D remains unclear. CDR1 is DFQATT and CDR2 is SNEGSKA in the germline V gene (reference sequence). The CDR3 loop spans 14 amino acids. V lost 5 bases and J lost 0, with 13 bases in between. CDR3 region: CSADIVRVNTEAFF. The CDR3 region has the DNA TGCAGTGCTGACATTGTTAGGGTGAACACTGAAGCTTTCTTT.

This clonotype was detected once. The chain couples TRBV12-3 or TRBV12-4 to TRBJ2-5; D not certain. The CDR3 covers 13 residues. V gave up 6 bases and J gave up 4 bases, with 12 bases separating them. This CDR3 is CASSPSERETQYF. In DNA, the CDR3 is TGTGCCAGCAGCCCCTCCGAGAGAGAGACCCAGTACTTC.

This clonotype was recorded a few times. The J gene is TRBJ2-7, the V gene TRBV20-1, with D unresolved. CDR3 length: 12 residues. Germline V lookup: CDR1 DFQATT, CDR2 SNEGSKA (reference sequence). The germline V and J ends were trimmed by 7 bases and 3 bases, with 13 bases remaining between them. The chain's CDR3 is CSVRTDRYEQYF. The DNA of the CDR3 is TGCAGTGTCAGGACCGACCGCTACGAGCAGTACTTC.

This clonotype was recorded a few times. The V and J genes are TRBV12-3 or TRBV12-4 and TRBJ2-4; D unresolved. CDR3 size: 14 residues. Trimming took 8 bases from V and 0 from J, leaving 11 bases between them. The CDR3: CASGPSLAKNIQYF. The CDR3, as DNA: TGTGCCAGCGGACCCTCGCTAGCCAAAAACATTCAGTACTTC.

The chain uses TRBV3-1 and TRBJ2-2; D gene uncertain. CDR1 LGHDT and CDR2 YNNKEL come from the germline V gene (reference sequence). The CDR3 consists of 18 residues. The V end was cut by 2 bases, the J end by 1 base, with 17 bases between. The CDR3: CASSQRRVGAMNTGELFF. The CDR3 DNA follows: TGTGCCAGCAGCCAAAGACGGGTCGGTGCGATGAACACCGGGGAGCTGTTTTTT.

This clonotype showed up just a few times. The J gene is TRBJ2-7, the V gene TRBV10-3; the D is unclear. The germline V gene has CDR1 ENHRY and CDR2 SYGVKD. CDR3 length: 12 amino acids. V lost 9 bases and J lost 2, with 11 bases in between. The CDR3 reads CAIRTETYEQYF. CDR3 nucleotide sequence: TGTGCCATTCGGACGGAAACCTACGAGCAGTACTTC.

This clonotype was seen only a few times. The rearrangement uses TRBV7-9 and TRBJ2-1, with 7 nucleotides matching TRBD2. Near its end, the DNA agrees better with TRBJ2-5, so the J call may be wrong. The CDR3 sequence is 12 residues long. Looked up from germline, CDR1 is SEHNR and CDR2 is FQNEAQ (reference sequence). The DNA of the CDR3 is TGTGCCAGCAGCTTAGAGTCGGGGGGCCAGTACTTC. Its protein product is CASSLESGGQYF.

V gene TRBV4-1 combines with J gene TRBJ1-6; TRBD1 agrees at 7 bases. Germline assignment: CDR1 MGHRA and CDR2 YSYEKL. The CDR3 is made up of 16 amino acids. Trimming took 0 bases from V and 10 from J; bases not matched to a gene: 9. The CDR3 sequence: CASSQEGQGDRSPLHF. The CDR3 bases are TGCGCCAGCAGCCAAGAAGGCCAGGGGGATCGATCACCCCTCCACTTT.